One and the same sample provided the 12 T cell receptor beta chains below, sequenced in a study of beta chain features in type 1 diabetes. Findings and limits, study-wide: Across all four CD4+ subsets, people with type 1 diabetes showed modestly shorter TCRB CDR3s.

Of the isolated RNA, all was reverse transcribed, and so the sequenced material was expressed TCRB transcripts. Data came from immunoSEQ multiplex PCR; TCRdb stores just in-frame clones and leaves some out. The profile shows approximately 600,000 clones, roughly 12% of them singletons. Which antigens these TCRs recognize remains unknown. Sequenced material: naive CD4+ T cells from blood. These TCRs come from a man under 40 with type 1 diabetes.

Written as DNA, the CDR3 is TGTGCCAGCACCCAACAGGGGGGAACAGATACGCAGTATTTT. Translated, it gives CASTQQGGTDTQYF. The rearrangement uses TRBV9 and TRBJ2-3; 8 bases line up with TRBD1. CDR1 is SGDLS and CDR2 is YYNGEE in the germline V gene. CDR3 length: 14 residues. Trimming removed 6 bases from V and 3 bases from J; junction bases left unmatched: 6. Supplemented by reference TRBV9 and TRBJ2-3, the full variable domain reads DSGVTQTPKHLITATGQRVTLRCSPRSGDLSVYWYQQSLDQGLQFLIQYYNGEERAKGNILERFSAQQFPDLHSELNLSSLELGDSALYFCASTQQGGTDTQYFGPGTRLTVL.

This sequence joins TRBV4-3 and TRBJ2-7, with a tentative D call TRBD2 (6 bases). The CDR3 sequence is 15 residues long. CDR1 is LGHNA, CDR2 YSLEER, per germline. V was trimmed by 4 bases and J by 0 bases, leaving 13 bases between them. The chain's CDR3 is CASSPMEGYSYEQYF. Written as DNA, the CDR3 is TGCGCCAGCAGCCCTATGGAGGGGTACTCCTACGAGCAGTACTTC.

The V gene is TRBV5-1, the J gene TRBJ2-1; D is undetermined. CDR3 length equals 13 residues. Germline V gene sequence: CDR1 SGHRS, CDR2 YFSETQ. V was pared by 0 bases and J by 9 bases, with 10 bases between. Here the CDR3 DNA reads TGCGCCAGCAGCTTGGTAGAGGACGCTGAGCAGTTCTTC. Translating it yields CASSLVEDAEQFF.

This clone has just a few counts. One junction end disagrees with the germline gene, perhaps due to a read error. V and J are TRBV14 and TRBJ2-2; no firm D call. This CDR3 comprises 14 residues. The germline gives CDR1 SGHDN, CDR2 FVKESK. CDR3: CASSQDQNTRELFF. The CDR3 nucleotides read TGTGCCAGCAGCCAAGATCAGAACACCCGGGAGCTGTTTTTT. Supplemented by reference TRBV14 and TRBJ2-2, the full variable domain reads EAGVTQFPSHSVIEKGQTVTLRCDPISGHDNLYWYRRVMGKEIKFLLHFVKESKQDESGMPNNRFLAERTGGTYSTLKVQPAELEDSGVYFCASSQDQNTRELFFGEGSRLTVL.

This chain connects TRBV5-6 to TRBJ2-5; D remains ambiguous. The V end lost 4 bases, the J end lost 5 bases, and 15 bases lay between the germline ends. Germline CDR1 and CDR2: SGHDT and YYEEEE. The length of the CDR3 is 14 residues. The CDR3 region has the DNA TGTGCCAGCAGCCTGGACCGGTCCGGGGAGACCCAGTACTTC. This gives the protein CASSLDRSGETQYF.

The chain employs TRBV28 and TRBJ2-5, with 12 bases fitting TRBD1. Germline-derived CDR1 and CDR2 are MDHEN and SYDVKM. After removal of 5 bases from V and 2 bases from J, the junction contained 6 bases not matched to a gene. This CDR3 has 16 amino acids. Here the CDR3 DNA reads TGTGCCAGCAGTCAACTGGGACAGGGGGCTCAAGAGACCCAGTACTTC. Its protein is CASSQLGQGAQETQYF.

The table lists this clone with a few counts. The genes are TRBV7-2 and TRBJ1-5; D unclear. The CDR3 contains 14 residues. Germline CDR1 SGHTA, CDR2 FQGNSA. V was pared by 3 bases and J by 3 bases, with 9 bases between. DNA of the CDR3: TGTGCCAGCAGCTTTAGACCTAACAATCAGCCCCAGCATTTT. It is translated as CASSFRPNNQPQHF.

This clone was observed a few times. The CDR3 protein is CASSFWTGGNQPQHF. The CDR3 region has the DNA TGTGCCAGCAGCTTTTGGACAGGCGGCAATCAGCCCCAGCATTTT. The chain carries TRBV5-6 and TRBJ1-5; 7 positions match TRBD1. Germline CDR1 reads SGHDT; CDR2 reads YYEEEE. The V segment lost 2 bases and the J segment 2 bases; nucleotides outside the gene matches: 4. The CDR3 extends over 15 amino acids. Full variable domain (outside the CDR3, taken from reference TRBV5-6 and TRBJ1-5): DAGVTQSPTHLIKTRGQQVTLRCSPKSGHDTVSWYQQALGQGPQFIFQYYEEEERQRGNFPDRFSGHQFPNYSSELNVNALLLGDSALYLCASSFWTGGNQPQHFGDGTRLSIL.

This clone was observed a few times. This chain links TRBV19 with TRBJ1-5; tentative D call: TRBD1 (6 bases). Germline CDR1 and CDR2: LNHDA and SQIVND (reference sequence). Trimming removed 8 bases at V and 2 bases at J, with 13 bases between. The CDR3 loop spans 14 amino acids. In nucleotides, the CDR3 is TGTGCCAGTTGTTTGGGGGCTGGCAATCAGCCCCAGCATTTT. It specifies CASCLGAGNQPQHF.

This chain connects TRBV14 to TRBJ2-7; D remains unclear. V lost 6 bases and J 9 bases, leaving 15 bases between the germline ends. The CDR3 extends over 12 amino acids. CDR1 is SGHDN, CDR2 FVKESK, per germline. This chain's CDR3 is CASSSTWETQYF. The CDR3 coding sequence is TGTGCCAGCAGTTCCACATGGGAAACGCAGTACTTC. The variable domain in full, with the rest retrieved from reference TRBV14 and TRBJ2-7, is EAGVTQFPSHSVIEKGQTVTLRCDPISGHDNLYWYRRVMGKEIKFLLHFVKESKQDESGMPNNRFLAERTGGTYSTLKVQPAELEDSGVYFCASSSTWETQYFGPGTRLTVT.

This chain joins TRBV6-5 and TRBJ2-5; TRBD2 aligns across 8 bases. V gave up 2 bases and J gave up 1 base; unmatched junction bases: 6. In germline, CDR1 is MNHEY, CDR2 SVGAGI. This CDR3 has 16 residues. CDR3 residues: CASSYDQRGLQETQYF. CDR3 sequence (DNA): TGTGCCAGCAGTTACGATCAGCGGGGGCTCCAAGAGACCCAGTACTTC.

The J gene is TRBJ2-7, the V gene TRBV5-1; no clear D. Germline lookup yields CDR1 SGHRS and CDR2 YFSETQ. V was clipped by 6 bases and J by 8 bases, with 27 bases between them. The CDR3 is 16 amino acids. The CDR3 coding sequence is TGCGCCAGCACCTCATACACGGACGAGCCCAGAGCCAAGCAGTACTTC. This translates into CASTSYTDEPRAKQYF.